This T cell receptor (beta chain) emerged from a study of cytomegalovirus exposure and HLA in healthy donors. Regarding the study as a whole: 150 to 200 TCR beta chains were listed as cytomegalovirus-associated. CMV serostatus was the sole immune exposure information available.

Concerning this clone itself: Its specificity is unknown.

The CDR3 is 15 residues long. Germline CDR1 is SGHDN and CDR2 is FVKESK. Between the trimmed V and J ends, which lost 1 base and 2 bases, there was a span of 11 bases. Vbeta (60) and Jbeta (13) primers were used in the PCR. Method: immunoSEQ multiplex PCR; TCRdb's copy keeps in-frame clones and lacks some. The table lists fewer than 75,000 clones, 65% to 90% of them singletons, with around 4% in the top ten. The TCR sequence derives from a man aged 25 to 40 in good health and CMV-seronegative. The chain carries TRBV14 and TRBJ2-5; D remains ambiguous. Sequencing was done on a sample of PBMCs. In DNA, the CDR3 is TGTGCCAGCAGCCAAGGGCGAGGCGTTCAAGAGACCCAGTACTTC. Encoded protein: CASSQGRGVQETQYF. Filled out from reference TRBV14 and TRBJ2-5, the complete variable domain reads EAGVTQFPSHSVIEKGQTVTLRCDPISGHDNLYWYRRVMGKEIKFLLHFVKESKQDESGMPNNRFLAERTGGTYSTLKVQPAELEDSGVYFCASSQGRGVQETQYFGPGTRLLVL.